Each of the 26 T cell receptor beta chains below was sequenced from the same sample in a study of metastatic and nonmetastatic thyroid tumors. All patients reached thyroid surgery having received no treatment beforehand. TCRdb re-called clones via MiXCR from the PCR reads. The sample contains 50,000 to 65,000 clones, approximately 19% of which appear only once. Specimen: blood. Receptors originate from a female donor with papillary thyroid cancer or a benign thyroid nodule (not recorded which). Some clones in this sample may be carry-over from other donors' samples.

The V and J genes are TRBV28 and TRBJ1-5; 7 nucleotides line up with TRBD1. V gave up 5 bases and J gave up 4 bases; unmatched junction bases: 8. The CDR3 is made up of 15 amino acids. The V gene's germline CDR1 is MDHEN and CDR2 SYDVKM. CDR3 in amino acids: CASSPPGTVNQPQHF. The CDR3 bases are TGTGCCAGCAGTCCCCCCGGGACAGTGAATCAGCCCCAGCATTTT.

This clone showed up just a few times. Possible read error: a much larger clone is one base away. CDR3 region: CASNRQGVYGCTF. CDR3 bases: TGTGCCAGCAACCGACAGGGGGTATATGGCTGCACCTTC. The gene calls are TRBV6-1 and TRBJ1-2; 9 bases fit TRBD1. Germline CDR1 MNHNS, CDR2 SASEGT. The CDR3 sequence is 13 residues long.

This clone has ten or more counts. The gene calls are TRBV19 and TRBJ1-2; 7 bases align to TRBD1. The V and J ends lost 1 base and 2 bases, in that order; junction bases with no gene match: 7. The length of the CDR3 is 16 residues. Germline assignment: CDR1 LNHDA and CDR2 SQIVND (reference sequence). The DNA for the CDR3 is TGTGCCAGTAGTATAGGGATACAGGGGCGAAACTATGGCTACACCTTC. Its translation is CASSIGIQGRNYGYTF.

This clone has a count of ten or more. A read error may explain this, as a much larger clone is one base away. Other DNA sequences in this sample translate to the same CDR3. The CDR3 DNA follows: TGTGCCAGCAGCTTGGGGGACCAAGCTCAGTACTTC. Encoded protein: CASSLGDQAQYF. The rearrangement links TRBV12-3 or TRBV12-4 to TRBJ2-5, with D possibly called TRBD1 or TRBD2 (5 bases each). V was shortened by 6 bases and J by 11 bases, with 16 bases between the two germline ends. This CDR3 has 12 amino acids.

This clone was found many times. The chain combines TRBV9 with TRBJ2-7; TRBD1 matches at 10 bases. The germline V gene encodes CDR1 SGDLS and CDR2 YYNGEE. The CDR3 consists of 15 residues. Germline trimming cut 4 bases from V and 0 bases from J; bases unmatched to any gene: 4. The CDR3 here is CASSPRTGGSYEQYF. In DNA form, the CDR3 reads TGTGCCAGCAGCCCCCGGACAGGGGGCTCCTACGAGCAGTACTTC.

Only a few counts were recorded for this clone. Compared with germline, one end of the junction differs, possibly owing to a read error. The V gene is TRBV6-2 or TRBV6-3, the J gene TRBJ2-3; weak D call: TRBD2 (5 bases). Looked up from germline, CDR1 is MNHEY and CDR2 is SVGEGT. CDR3 size: 18 residues. The CDR3 nucleotides read TGTGCCAGCAGTCGCGCTTGGAGCCCCACTGCTAGCACATATACGCAGTATTTT. This codes for CASSRAWSPTASTYTQYF.

This clone was found a few times. With a much larger clone just one base away, this may be a read error. V and J are TRBV3-1 and TRBJ2-7; 7 nucleotides match TRBD1. Germline lookup yields CDR1 LGHDT and CDR2 YNNKEL (reference sequence). There are 16 residues in the CDR3. The CDR3 loop is CAISQDRSRGKYEQYF. In DNA form, the CDR3 reads TGTGCCATCAGCCAAGATCGGTCCAGGGGGAAGTACGAGCAGTACTTC.

The DNA for the CDR3 is TGTGCCAGCAGCCCTACTATACCGCCGTTGTATTACAATGAGCAGTTCTTC. Protein product: CASSPTIPPLYYNEQFF. The rearrangement links TRBV11-2 to TRBJ2-1, with D unresolved. The CDR3 has 17 residues. V was shortened by 5 bases and J by 4 bases, with 21 bases between the two germline ends. Germline assignment: CDR1 SGHAT and CDR2 FQNNGV.

The chain joins TRBV7-6 to TRBJ2-7; D is perhaps TRBD2 (6 bases). Germline lookup yields CDR1 SGHVS and CDR2 FNYEAQ. V lost 5 bases, J lost 2 bases, and 16 bases lay in between. CDR3 length: 15 residues. In DNA, the CDR3 is TGTGCCAGCAGCGCCCGAGCAACGGGGGCCTACGAGCAGTACTTC. Protein product: CASSARATGAYEQYF.

The chain is built from TRBV20-1 and TRBJ1-2; 7 bases align to TRBD1. Trimming removed 5 bases from V and 6 bases from J; junction bases left unmatched: 15. This CDR3 region has 15 residues. Germline V CDR1 and CDR2: DFQATT, SNEGSKA (reference sequence). DNA for the CDR3: TGCAGTGCTGACCGGGACAGCCTCCCTCTGAATGGCTACACCTTC. This translates into CSADRDSLPLNGYTF.

The gene calls are TRBV6-1 and TRBJ1-2; 7 bases are a match to TRBD1. V lost 9 bases, J lost 4 bases, and 5 bases stayed unmatched. CDR1 is MNHNS and CDR2 is SASEGT in the germline V gene. The CDR3 is 12 residues long. CDR3 amino acids: CASYRGSYGYTF. For the CDR3, the DNA is TGTGCCAGTTACAGGGGCAGCTATGGCTACACCTTC.

This clone was seen ten or more times. The chain has TRBV7-3 and TRBJ2-3; D is ambiguous. The germline V and J ends were trimmed by 0 bases and 0 bases, with 7 bases remaining between them. CDR1 and CDR2 from the germline V gene are SGHTA and FQGTGA. The CDR3 is made up of 15 amino acids. The CDR3 coding sequence is TGTGCCAGCAGCTTAACGCCCGGGAGCACAGATACGCAGTATTTT. Translation gives CASSLTPGSTDTQYF.

Concerning this clone: At one boundary the junction diverges from the germline segment, which might be a read error. The chain has TRBV6-2 or TRBV6-3 and TRBJ2-1; the D is unclear. The CDR3 is 14 amino acids. Germline-derived CDR1 and CDR2 are MNHEY and SVGEGT. In nucleotides, the CDR3 is TGTACCAGCAGCAGAACTATTGTACACAATGAGCAGTTCTTC. Translation gives CTSSRTIVHNEQFF.

Many counts were recorded for this clone. The chain combines TRBV11-2 with TRBJ1-3; 7 bases line up with TRBD1. The germline CDR1 and CDR2 sequences are SGHAT and FQNNGV. V shed 4 bases, J shed 4 bases, and the junction held 7 bases outside the gene matches. The CDR3 is made up of 15 amino acids. CDR3 coding DNA: TGTGCCAGCAGCTCGTACAGGGGACGCGGAAACACCATATATTTT. Amino acid sequence: CASSSYRGRGNTIYF.

The rearrangement uses TRBV6-1 and TRBJ1-5; unclear D gene. The germline V and J ends were trimmed by 7 bases and 8 bases, with 21 bases remaining between them. The CDR3 extends over 15 amino acids. Germline V gene sequence: CDR1 MNHNS, CDR2 SASEGT. As DNA, the CDR3 is TGTGCCAGCACTAAAATGGGCCAGGCAGAAAAGCCCCAGCATTTT. Translated: CASTKMGQAEKPQHF.

There are many counts of this clone. The chain carries TRBV7-6 and TRBJ1-2; maybe TRBD1 (6 bases). The CDR3 is 16 amino acids. In germline, CDR1 is SGHVS, CDR2 FNYEAQ. V was trimmed by 5 bases and J by 4 bases, leaving 20 bases between them. The DNA of the CDR3 is TGTGCCAGCAGCCGAATGGACAGATCTGGAGTCTATGGCTACACCTTC. Translation: CASSRMDRSGVYGYTF.

The chain links TRBV2 to TRBJ2-7; D call uncertain. The CDR3 loop spans 11 amino acids. Looked up from germline, CDR1 is SNHLY and CDR2 is FYNNEI. Trimming took 8 bases from V and 3 from J, leaving 8 bases between them. For the CDR3, the DNA is TGTGCCAGCCAGCACAACTACGAGCAGTACTTC. It is translated as CASQHNYEQYF.

This chain connects TRBV12-3 or TRBV12-4 to TRBJ2-2; TRBD1 matches 7 bases. This CDR3 is 15 amino acids long. The junction had 7 bases not matched to a gene; V was cut back by 7 bases and J by 2 bases. The CDR3 is CASKYRGLNTGELFF. CDR3 sequence (DNA): TGTGCCAGCAAATACAGGGGTCTCAACACCGGGGAGCTGTTTTTT.

The chain uses TRBV20-1 and TRBJ2-7; D unresolved. Germline-derived CDR1 and CDR2 are DFQATT and SNEGSKA (reference sequence). With 7 bases removed from V and 3 bases from J, the gap between germline ends came to 13 bases. This CDR3 is 12 amino acids long. The CDR3 bases are TGCAGTGTCGATAGGGTGTTCTACGAGCAGTACTTC. It codes for CSVDRVFYEQYF.

This clone was counted many times. The chain couples TRBV20-1 to TRBJ2-7; D not resolved. The V end was cut by 7 bases, the J end by 2 bases, with 12 bases between. The CDR3 is 12 amino acids. Germline CDR1 DFQATT, CDR2 SNEGSKA (reference sequence). CDR3 in amino acids: CSGPLTTYEQYF. The CDR3 DNA is TGCAGTGGACCGTTGACCACCTACGAGCAGTACTTC.

The chain recombines TRBV27 with TRBJ2-7; D uncertain. There are 12 residues in the CDR3. The V end lost 6 bases, the J end lost 5 bases, and 11 bases lay between the germline ends. Germline V lookup: CDR1 MNHEY, CDR2 SMNVEV (reference sequence). The CDR3: CASSMGLDEQYF. In nucleotides, the CDR3 is TGTGCCAGCAGCATGGGTCTTGACGAGCAGTACTTC.

At least ten counts were recorded for this clone. The chain joins TRBV30 to TRBJ2-2; tentatively, D is TRBD1 (6 bases). Trimming cost V 3 bases and J 5 bases, with 13 bases left between them. Germline V gene sequence: CDR1 GTSNPN, CDR2 SVGIG (reference sequence). The CDR3 has 14 amino acids. The CDR3 loop is CAWSRGRSTGELFF. CDR3 nucleotide sequence: TGTGCCTGGAGCAGGGGCAGGAGTACCGGGGAGCTGTTTTTT.

This clone was seen repeatedly, ten times or more. One end of the junction is discordant with germline, which a read error may explain. This chain joins TRBV12-3 or TRBV12-4 and TRBJ2-3, with TRBD2 matching 7 bases. CDR3 size: 14 residues. The CDR3 DNA is TGTGCCAGTAGTTGGCGGGGGTCCACAGATACGCAGTATTTT. Protein product: CASSWRGSTDTQYF.

This clone was observed many times. The chain employs TRBV2 and TRBJ1-1; no reliable D call. The CDR3 consists of 12 residues. V gave up 1 base and J gave up 3 bases, with 3 bases separating them. Germline V gene sequence: CDR1 SNHLY, CDR2 FYNNEI. CDR3 loop: CASSEGYTEAFF. CDR3 nucleotide sequence: TGTGCCAGCAGTGAAGGATACACTGAAGCTTTCTTT.

This clone was observed many times. The chain is built from TRBV27 and TRBJ2-1; 12 bases map to TRBD2. Germline lookup yields CDR1 MNHEY and CDR2 SMNVEV (reference sequence). V shed 2 bases and J 8 bases; nucleotides not matched to a gene: 13. This CDR3 is built from 18 residues. Here the CDR3 DNA reads TGTGCCAGCAGTTTAAGGGAGGTATGGACTAGCGGGACCCATGAGCAGTTCTTC. This translates into CASSLREVWTSGTHEQFF.

This clone has a count of ten or more. An end of the junction does not agree with germline; a read error may underlie this. The chain recombines TRBV10-3 with TRBJ1-1; the D gene is possibly TRBD1 (6 bases). CDR1 and CDR2 from the germline V gene are ENHRY and SYGVKD. The length of the CDR3 is 13 residues. The CDR3 protein is CALSRQANTEAFF. Written as DNA, the CDR3 is TGTGCCCTCAGCCGACAGGCGAACACTGAAGCTTTCTTT.